These 19 T cell receptor beta chains were all obtained from the same sample, sequenced in a study of blood T cell repertoires in COVID-19. This table comes from immunoSEQ multiplex PCR, and its TCRdb copy is limited to in-frame clones, with some not included. The sample has 120,000 or so clones, about 70% seen once. The material sequenced was peripheral blood. The origin of the receptors is a woman aged 55-75 years with acute or convalescent COVID-19.

The rearrangement uses TRBV7-2 and TRBJ1-3, with D tentatively TRBD1 (5 bases). Per the germline V gene, CDR1 is SGHTA and CDR2 is FQGNSA. The CDR3 runs to 12 residues. Trimming shortened V by 6 bases and J by 4 bases, and 7 bases separated the two germline ends. The CDR3 here is CASRGQGNTIYF. DNA for the CDR3: TGTGCCAGCAGGGGGCAAGGAAACACCATATATTTT.

The chain joins TRBV10-3 to TRBJ1-1; D ambiguous. The germline V gene has CDR1 ENHRY and CDR2 SYGVKD. V was trimmed by 0 bases and J by 7 bases, leaving 6 bases between them. The CDR3 runs to 12 residues. The CDR3 DNA is TGTGCCATCAGTGAGTCGACAAATGAAGCTTTCTTT. Amino acid sequence: CAISESTNEAFF.

The V gene is TRBV27, the J gene TRBJ1-2; 7 positions agree with TRBD1. CDR3 length: 16 residues. The germline V gene encodes CDR1 MNHEY and CDR2 SMNVEV (reference sequence). The V segment lost 2 bases and the J segment 3 bases; nucleotides outside the gene matches: 9. The CDR3 coding sequence is TGTGCCAGCAGTTTAAGGGTCTCAGGGGGGCACTATGGCTACACCTTC. This codes for CASSLRVSGGHYGYTF.

There are a few counts of this clone. The chain couples TRBV9 to TRBJ2-3, with D maybe TRBD2 (6 bases). The V end was cut by 0 bases, the J end by 1 base, with 9 bases between. The CDR3 contains 15 residues. Germline lookup yields CDR1 SGDLS and CDR2 YYNGEE. CDR3 DNA: TGTGCCAGCAGCGTAGCGGGACTCCGCACAGATACGCAGTATTTT. Protein product: CASSVAGLRTDTQYF.

The CDR3 region is CASSQVIGGQVGNTIYF. CDR3 DNA: TGTGCCAGCAGCCAAGTAATCGGGGGACAGGTTGGGAACACCATATATTTT. J is TRBJ1-3 and V is TRBV14; 8 positions match TRBD1. The CDR3 has 17 residues. After removal of 1 base from V and 7 bases from J, the junction contained 12 bases not matched to a gene. Germline CDR1 reads SGHDN; CDR2 reads FVKESK. Combining the CDR3 with reference TRBV14 and TRBJ1-3 gives the whole variable domain EAGVTQFPSHSVIEKGQTVTLRCDPISGHDNLYWYRRVMGKEIKFLLHFVKESKQDESGMPNNRFLAERTGGTYSTLKVQPAELEDSGVYFCASSQVIGGQVGNTIYFGEGSWLTVV.

The chain has TRBV30 and TRBJ2-3; tentatively, D is TRBD1 (5 bases). The V end lost 0 bases, the J end lost 3 bases, and 13 bases lay between the germline ends. Germline CDR1 reads GTSNPN; CDR2 reads SVGIG (reference sequence). The CDR3 has 15 amino acids. CDR3 in DNA: TGTGCCTGGAGTGTAGGGGTGACAATTACAGATACGCAGTATTTT. This gives the protein CAWSVGVTITDTQYF.

This chain uses TRBV18 with TRBJ1-2, with a weak D call TRBD1 (5 bases). Between the trimmed V and J ends, which lost 3 bases and 8 bases, there was a span of 16 bases. CDR1 is KGHSH, CDR2 LQKENI, per germline. CDR3 length: 14 residues. This CDR3 is CASSPERGLRGYTF. CDR3 coding DNA: TGTGCCAGCTCACCGGAACGGGGGTTAAGGGGCTACACCTTC.

The genes are TRBV27 and TRBJ1-5, with D possibly TRBD1 on 5 matching bases. CDR3 length: 16 amino acids. Trimming removed 8 bases at V and 1 base at J, with 18 bases between. Germline CDR1 reads MNHEY; CDR2 reads SMNVEV (reference sequence). For the CDR3, the DNA is TGTGCCAGCCCCGGGGGGACGGGTAGGAGCAATCAGCCCCAGCATTTT. Its protein product is CASPGGTGRSNQPQHF.

This sequence joins TRBV2 and TRBJ2-1, with 9 bases aligning to TRBD1. This CDR3 contains 16 residues. Trimming took 1 base from V and 8 from J; bases not matched to a gene: 9. CDR1 is SNHLY and CDR2 is FYNNEI in the germline V gene. CDR3 amino acids: CASSEGRGTGIYEQFF. CDR3 nucleotides: TGTGCCAGCAGTGAAGGTCGCGGGACAGGGATATATGAGCAGTTCTTC.

The chain is built from TRBV18 and TRBJ1-5, with a possible D match to TRBD1 (5 bases). Trimming stripped 5 bases from V and 0 bases from J, with 14 bases between. The germline CDR1 and CDR2 sequences are KGHSH and LQKENI. This CDR3 contains 16 residues. The CDR3 loop reads CASSEQGWGSNQPQHF. The CDR3 region has the DNA TGTGCCAGCTCAGAGCAGGGTTGGGGTAGCAATCAGCCCCAGCATTTT.

V is TRBV28 and J is TRBJ1-4; the D gene is possibly TRBD1 (5 bases). The V end was cut by 2 bases, the J end by 4 bases, with 8 bases between. This CDR3 contains 14 residues. Germline-derived CDR1 and CDR2 are MDHEN and SYDVKM. The CDR3 DNA reads as TGTGCCAGCAGTTTAGTCAGGGTTAATGAAAAACTGTTTTTT. Translating gives CASSLVRVNEKLFF.

This clone was detected only a few times. The chain employs TRBV4-1 and TRBJ1-6; TRBD1 agrees at 7 bases. The CDR3 runs to 15 residues. The junction had 11 bases not matched to a gene; V was cut back by 8 bases and J by 7 bases. Per the germline V gene, CDR1 is MGHRA and CDR2 is YSYEKL. CDR3 loop: CASGKSTGENSPLHF. The CDR3 DNA sequence: TGCGCCAGCGGAAAAAGTACAGGGGAAAATTCACCCCTCCACTTT.

A few counts support this clone. The rearrangement links TRBV2 to TRBJ1-4, with D unclear. Germline CDR1 and CDR2: SNHLY and FYNNEI. The CDR3 length is 14 residues. V lost 6 bases, J lost 6 bases, and 14 bases lay in between. The CDR3 sequence: CASRSLGRDEKLFF. In DNA form, the CDR3 reads TGTGCCAGCAGATCGTTAGGGCGGGATGAAAAACTGTTTTTT.

The gene calls are TRBV5-1 and TRBJ2-3; TRBD2 agrees at 7 bases. CDR3 length: 16 residues. Germline CDR1 reads SGHRS; CDR2 reads YFSETQ. Germline trimming cut 4 bases from V and 4 bases from J; bases unmatched to any gene: 12. The CDR3 spells CASSTSGLPGSDTQYF. The CDR3 DNA reads TGCGCCAGCAGCACTTCGGGACTACCGGGCTCAGATACGCAGTATTTT.

This CDR3 is CSVEYPQPGTGSFAEAFF. The CDR3, as DNA: TGCAGCGTTGAATACCCCCAACCGGGGACAGGGTCATTTGCTGAAGCTTTCTTT. V and J are TRBV29-1 and TRBJ1-1, with 9 bases aligning to TRBD1. Germline values: CDR1 SQVTM, CDR2 ANQGSEA. V was clipped by 2 bases and J by 6 bases; unmatched bases: 19. The CDR3 is made up of 18 amino acids.

The J gene is TRBJ2-5, the V gene TRBV5-8; possibly TRBD1 for D (6 bases). CDR3 length: 16 residues. V lost 4 bases to trimming and J lost 3 bases, with 19 bases between them. CDR1 and CDR2 from the germline V gene are SGHTS and YDEGEE. The CDR3 DNA reads TGTGCCAGCAGCCTGGAGGCTGGGGGCGGAAAAGAGACCCAGTACTTC. It codes for CASSLEAGGGKETQYF.

V usage is TRBV4-1 and J usage is TRBJ1-1, with 7 bases identical to TRBD1. This CDR3 is built from 16 residues. Unmatched junction bases numbered 13, after V lost 3 bases and J lost 6 bases. Germline V gives CDR1 MGHRA, CDR2 YSYEKL. The CDR3 DNA reads TGCGCCAGCAGCCAGGACCCGACAGGGTCGTTCTCTGAAGCTTTCTTT. This sequence encodes CASSQDPTGSFSEAFF.

The rearrangement joins TRBV6-5 to TRBJ1-4; D unresolved. Trimming cost V 5 bases and J 8 bases, with 18 bases left between them. This CDR3 has 15 amino acids. Germline V gives CDR1 MNHEY, CDR2 SVGAGI. CDR3 DNA: TGTGCCAGCAGTCCCTGGAGAACCGACCGGGAAAAACTGTTTTTT. This codes for CASSPWRTDREKLFF.

As concerns this clone: It is unclear where the CDR3 begins or ends on the DNA, so no DNA is shown, and the CDR3 is as TCRdb lists it. The gene calls are TRBV5-6 and TRBJ1-2; the DNA was not compared with TRBD1, the D call given in the table. CDR1 SGHDT and CDR2 YYEEEE come from the germline V gene. Inclusive of both ends, the CDR3 amounts to 15 amino acids. The CDR3 here is CASSFRARVGYGYTF.